These 32 T cell receptor beta chains were all obtained from the same sample, sequenced in a study of identical twins. Via MiXCR, TCRdb re-called the 5' RACE reads, giving one row per CDR3 protein. The sample has approximately 300,000 distinct CDR3 sequences, roughly 9.7% seen once. The sample was also linked to a second study, of yellow fever vaccine responses in identical twins.

Sequences were obtained from CD8+ T cells sorted from blood. These TCRs come from a woman aged 18-29 years in good health.

The chain couples TRBV7-6 to TRBJ2-1; TRBD1 might be the D (6 bases). Germline assignment: CDR1 SGHVS and CDR2 FNYEAQ. V shed 5 bases and J shed 0 bases, with 23 bases lying between them. CDR3 length: 19 residues. The DNA for the CDR3 is TGTGCCAGCAGCCACTCCGGGACACCACCCCCCGGCTCCTACAATGAGCAGTTCTTC. Translation: CASSHSGTPPPGSYNEQFF.

The sample holds many counts of this clonotype. The CDR3 is CASSRNRGSDNEQFF. Here the CDR3 DNA reads TGTGCCAGCAGCCGGAACCGGGGGTCCGACAATGAGCAGTTCTTC. V is TRBV3-1 and J is TRBJ2-1, with D possibly matching TRBD2 (6 bases). This CDR3 is 15 amino acids long. Trimming took off 4 bases at V and 5 bases at J, with 15 bases between the two ends. Looked up from germline, CDR1 is LGHDT and CDR2 is YNNKEL (reference sequence).

This clonotype has ten or more counts. The chain uses TRBV20-1 and TRBJ2-7; TRBD1 matches at 11 bases. This CDR3 has 15 amino acids. V dropped 6 bases and J dropped 5; count of bases not matched to a gene: 12. Germline CDR1 DFQATT, CDR2 SNEGSKA (reference sequence). CDR3 coding DNA: TGCAGTGCCCCATACGTCGGACAGGGGGCCCACGAGCAGTACTTC. Amino acid sequence: CSAPYVGQGAHEQYF.

This clonotype has a handful of counts. The gene calls are TRBV18 and TRBJ2-7; 7 bases fit TRBD1. V lost 0 bases to trimming and J lost 5 bases; unmatched junction nucleotides: 4. CDR1 KGHSH and CDR2 LQKENI come from the germline V gene. This CDR3 spans 14 amino acids. DNA of the CDR3: TGTGCCAGCTCACCACCGGAGACAGGGAACGAGCAGTACTTC. Its protein product is CASSPPETGNEQYF.

The V call is TRBV20-1, the J call TRBJ2-7, with 12 bases lining up with TRBD2. Losses at the gene ends were 1 base for V and 1 base for J; bases not matched to a gene: 11. This CDR3 region has 18 residues. CDR1 and CDR2 (germline): DFQATT, SNEGSKA (reference sequence). The CDR3 loop is CSARGILGLAGRSYEQYF. The DNA for the CDR3 is TGCAGTGCTAGAGGCATTCTAGGACTAGCGGGACGATCCTACGAGCAGTACTTC.

V gene TRBV10-3 combines with J gene TRBJ2-3; a possible D gene is TRBD2 (5 bases). Trimming removed 0 bases from V and 4 bases from J, with 17 bases in between. The CDR3 runs to 17 residues. CDR1 and CDR2 (germline): ENHRY, SYGVKD. The chain's CDR3 is CAISESGEKGGADTQYF. The DNA of the CDR3 is TGTGCCATCAGTGAGTCCGGGGAGAAAGGTGGAGCAGATACGCAGTATTTT.

This clonotype has just a few counts. The chain is built from TRBV5-1 and TRBJ2-1; 7 nucleotides match TRBD2. In germline, CDR1 is SGHRS, CDR2 YFSETQ. J was trimmed by 0 bases and V by 4 bases; bases with no gene match: 13. The CDR3 has 18 residues. The CDR3 bases are TGCGCCAGCAGCCCCGAGGGTACCGGGAGGAACTCCTACAATGAGCAGTTCTTC. Its protein product is CASSPEGTGRNSYNEQFF.

This clonotype came up many times. V and J are TRBV7-9 and TRBJ2-3, with 8 bases matching TRBD2. Looked up from germline, CDR1 is SEHNR and CDR2 is FQNEAQ (reference sequence). Trimming at V came to 5 bases and at J to 6 bases, leaving 13 bases not matched to a gene. The CDR3 is made up of 16 amino acids. The CDR3 DNA reads TGTGCCAGCAGCGATCCGACGGGGGGGCCCTCTGATACGCAGTATTTT. It codes for CASSDPTGGPSDTQYF.

V and J are TRBV4-3 and TRBJ2-2; D not resolved. The germline CDR1 and CDR2 sequences are LGHNA and YSLEER. This CDR3 has 16 amino acids. V was pared by 0 bases and J by 0 bases, with 8 bases between. This chain's CDR3 is CASSQDPESNTGELFF. CDR3 nucleotides: TGCGCCAGCAGCCAAGACCCGGAGTCGAACACCGGGGAGCTGTTTTTT.

This clonotype was observed a handful of times. V gene TRBV3-1 combines with J gene TRBJ2-3; D unresolved. CDR3 length equals 13 residues. Trimming left V 3 bases short and J 6 bases short, with 10 bases between. Germline V lookup: CDR1 LGHDT, CDR2 YNNKEL (reference sequence). The CDR3 region is CASSQESPDTQYF. In DNA form, the CDR3 reads TGTGCCAGCAGCCAGGAGTCGCCGGATACGCAGTATTTT.

This clonotype has at least ten counts. The chain employs TRBV4-2 and TRBJ2-3, with 7 bases aligning to TRBD2. Looked up from germline, CDR1 is LGHNA and CDR2 is YNFKEQ. V lost 4 bases, J lost 2 bases, and 3 bases stayed unmatched. The CDR3 loop spans 14 amino acids. This CDR3 reads CASSLAGATDTQYF. CDR3 bases: TGTGCCAGCAGCCTGGCGGGAGCCACAGATACGCAGTATTTT.

This clonotype was seen repeatedly, ten times or more. The chain carries TRBV12-3 or TRBV12-4 and TRBJ2-1, with 7 bases fitting TRBD1. The CDR3 has 13 residues. Losses at the gene ends were 8 bases for V and 4 bases for J; bases not matched to a gene: 5. The CDR3 nucleotides read TGTGCCAGCCGGGACAGCATTTACAATGAGCAGTTCTTC. Its translation is CASRDSIYNEQFF.

The table lists this clonotype with a few counts. This sequence joins TRBV2 and TRBJ1-4; a weak D match, TRBD1 (5 bases). CDR3 length: 13 residues. V was clipped by 3 bases and J by 7 bases, with 9 bases between them. The germline gives CDR1 SNHLY, CDR2 FYNNEI. The CDR3 loop is CASSDRVGEKLFF. CDR3 DNA: TGTGCCAGCAGTGACAGGGTTGGTGAAAAACTGTTTTTT.

V is TRBV28 and J is TRBJ2-7, with TRBD2 matching 9 bases. CDR1 is MDHEN, CDR2 SYDVKM, per germline. V shed 5 bases and J 4 bases; nucleotides not matched to a gene: 6. The CDR3 is made up of 14 amino acids. The CDR3 here is CASSRSGGHYEQYF. DNA for the CDR3: TGTGCCAGCAGTAGGAGCGGGGGGCATTACGAGCAGTACTTC.

This clonotype was counted between two and nine times. Here the CDR3 DNA reads TGTGCCAGCACCCCACAACGGGGGGTCTACAATGAGCAGTTCTTC. Amino acid sequence: CASTPQRGVYNEQFF. The chain couples TRBV6-1 to TRBJ2-1; 7 nucleotides line up with TRBD2. V gave up 7 bases and J gave up 3 bases; unmatched junction bases: 9. From germline, CDR1 is MNHNS and CDR2 SASEGT. The CDR3 runs 15 residues.

This clonotype was detected only a few times. V is TRBV29-1 and J is TRBJ2-3; 12 bases map to TRBD1. The CDR3 consists of 17 residues. With V trimmed by 7 bases and J by 6 bases, 17 bases remained unmatched. Germline values: CDR1 SQVTM, CDR2 ANQGSEA. Here the CDR3 DNA reads TGCAGCGCTTTGCTGGGGGCGGGACAGGGGGCACGGGATACGCAGTATTTT. It is translated as CSALLGAGQGARDTQYF.

The sample holds many counts of this clonotype. The chain recombines TRBV3-1 with TRBJ2-1; 7 nucleotides agree with TRBD2. Germline V gene lookup returns CDR1 LGHDT and CDR2 YNNKEL (reference sequence). The CDR3 runs to 17 residues. Trimming at V came to 0 bases and at J to 4 bases, leaving 9 bases not matched to a gene. The CDR3 coding sequence is TGTGCCAGCAGCCAAGAATCAGCGGGACCTATTTACAATGAGCAGTTCTTC. Its protein is CASSQESAGPIYNEQFF.

This clonotype has at least ten counts. The gene calls are TRBV5-1 and TRBJ2-7; unclear D gene. The length of the CDR3 is 15 residues. Germline assignment: CDR1 SGHRS and CDR2 YFSETQ. Trimming pared 4 bases from V and 2 bases from J, leaving 16 bases between. The CDR3 DNA sequence: TGCGCCAGCAGCACAATGGAAAGTGACACCTACGAGCAGTACTTC. Protein product: CASSTMESDTYEQYF.

In its sample, this clonotype was seen many times. The rearrangement joins TRBV7-9 to TRBJ2-5; D is uncertain. The length of the CDR3 is 14 residues. The germline CDR1 and CDR2 sequences are SEHNR and FQNEAQ (reference sequence). The V end was cut by 4 bases, the J end by 2 bases, with 11 bases between. CDR3 bases: TGTGCCAGCAGCTGGTCCCTGGGACAAGAGACCCAGTACTTC. It codes for CASSWSLGQETQYF.

This clonotype has a count of ten or more. This chain links TRBV4-1 with TRBJ2-5; D possibly uses TRBD1 or TRBD2 (5 bases each). CDR3 size: 17 residues. Germline assignment: CDR1 MGHRA and CDR2 YSYEKL. The germline V and J ends were trimmed by 0 bases and 4 bases, with 18 bases remaining between them. CDR3 nucleotides: TGCGCCAGCAGCCAAGAAAGAGGGTTGGGGCCCCTAGAGACCCAGTACTTC. Its translation: CASSQERGLGPLETQYF.

The chain employs TRBV3-1 and TRBJ2-1, with D perhaps given as TRBD1 or TRBD2 (5 bases each). This CDR3 region has 14 residues. Germline assignment: CDR1 LGHDT and CDR2 YNNKEL (reference sequence). Trimming left V 5 bases short and J 6 bases short, with 14 bases between. The CDR3 loop is CASSVVWGFNEQFF. CDR3 bases: TGTGCCAGCAGCGTAGTATGGGGGTTCAATGAGCAGTTCTTC.

This clonotype was recorded at least ten times. The V and J genes are TRBV20-1 and TRBJ2-5; D perhaps matches TRBD1 (5 bases). Per the germline V gene, CDR1 is DFQATT and CDR2 is SNEGSKA (reference sequence). The germline V and J ends were trimmed by 6 bases and 2 bases, with 10 bases remaining between them. This CDR3 has 12 residues. In DNA, the CDR3 is TGCAGTGCCCTGACAGAACAAGAGACCCAGTACTTC. It yields the protein CSALTEQETQYF.

The table lists this clonotype with many counts. This sequence joins TRBV5-6 and TRBJ2-1; no firm D call. Per germline, CDR1 SGHDT and CDR2 YYEEEE. Trimming shortened V by 1 base and J by 9 bases, and 11 bases separated the two germline ends. This CDR3 comprises 13 residues. DNA for the CDR3: TGTGCCAGCAGCTTGCTGAAAGGGCCTGAGCAGTTCTTC. Amino acid sequence: CASSLLKGPEQFF.

This clonotype has just a few counts. The chain is built from TRBV5-4 and TRBJ2-1; possible D gene TRBD2, 6 bases. The CDR3 sequence is 14 residues long. Trimming removed 4 bases at V and 7 bases at J, with 15 bases between. In germline, CDR1 is SGHNT, CDR2 YYREEE (reference sequence). This CDR3 is CASSQPNRENEQFF. The CDR3 DNA is TGTGCCAGCAGCCAACCTAATCGGGAGAATGAGCAGTTCTTC. The full variable domain, with the rest looked up from reference TRBV5-4 and TRBJ2-1, is ETGVTQSPTHLIKTRGQQVTLRCSSQSGHNTVSWYQQALGQGPQFIFQYYREEENGRGNFPPRFSGLQFPNYSSELNVNALELDDSALYLCASSQPNRENEQFFGPGTRLTVL.

The sample holds many counts of this clonotype. The chain is built from TRBV29-1 and TRBJ2-5, with a tentative D call TRBD1 (5 bases). The CDR3 runs 12 residues. The germline V gene encodes CDR1 SQVTM and CDR2 ANQGSEA. V was cut by 6 bases and J by 0 bases, with 8 bases left in between. CDR3 region: CSVDSYQETQYF. CDR3 bases: TGCAGCGTCGACAGCTACCAAGAGACCCAGTACTTC.

The gene calls are TRBV10-3 and TRBJ2-3; D might be TRBD1 or TRBD2, each matching 5 bases. V was clipped by 1 base and J by 0 bases, with 23 bases between them. The CDR3 extends over 20 amino acids. The germline gives CDR1 ENHRY, CDR2 SYGVKD. CDR3 DNA: TGTGCCATCAGTGAGTTCGGGACGGAGCATACCCCTTATAGCACAGATACGCAGTATTTT. It translates to CAISEFGTEHTPYSTDTQYF.

Ten or more counts support this clonotype. The chain couples TRBV3-1 to TRBJ2-1; TRBD1 matches 10 bases. In germline, CDR1 is LGHDT, CDR2 YNNKEL (reference sequence). CDR3 length: 16 residues. J lost 7 bases, V lost 1 base, and 7 bases had no gene match. The CDR3, as DNA: TGTGCCAGCAGCCAAGCCGGGACAGGGGTTAATAATGAGCAGTTCTTC. Its translation is CASSQAGTGVNNEQFF.

In its sample, this clonotype was seen many times. The V gene is TRBV12-3 or TRBV12-4, the J gene TRBJ2-1, with 7 bases matching TRBD2. The CDR3 totals 16 residues. Germline trimming cut 2 bases from V and 5 bases from J; bases unmatched to any gene: 9. CDR3 sequence (DNA): TGTGCCAGCAGTTTACGAGAGCGACTAGCCAACAATGAGCAGTTCTTC. Amino acids: CASSLRERLANNEQFF.

This clonotype was observed many times. This chain joins TRBV4-1 and TRBJ2-7; D is unresolved. V lost 1 base to trimming and J lost 3 bases, with 10 bases between them. The CDR3 is 14 residues long. Per germline, CDR1 MGHRA and CDR2 YSYEKL. Written as DNA, the CDR3 is TGCGCCAGCAGCCAAGCGGCAGACGACTACGAGCAGTACTTC. Encoded protein: CASSQAADDYEQYF.

The chain is built from TRBV20-1 and TRBJ2-1; D may be TRBD2 (5 bases). Germline CDR1 is DFQATT and CDR2 is SNEGSKA (reference sequence). This CDR3 region has 13 residues. Written as DNA, the CDR3 is TGCAGCATGCGGGCGTTGGCGTACAATGAGCAGTTCTTC. It specifies CSMRALAYNEQFF.

This clonotype showed up just a few times. The rearrangement joins TRBV30 to TRBJ2-7; no clear D. The germline gives CDR1 GTSNPN, CDR2 SVGIG (reference sequence). V lost 2 bases, J lost 2 bases, and 13 bases lay in between. This CDR3 comprises 14 residues. The CDR3, as DNA: TGTGCCTGGAGTCGGCAGCATCCCCCCTACGAGCAGTACTTC. This gives the protein CAWSRQHPPYEQYF. The full variable domain, rest sourced from reference TRBV30 and TRBJ2-7, is SQTIHQWPATLVQPVGSPLSLECTVEGTSNPNLYWYRQAAGRGLQLLFYSVGIGQISSEVPQNLSASRPQDRQFILSSKKLLLSDSGFYLCAWSRQHPPYEQYFGPGTRLTVT.

The sample holds many counts of this clonotype. This sequence joins TRBV4-3 and TRBJ2-7, with 7 bases aligning to TRBD1. The germline CDR1 and CDR2 sequences are LGHNA and YSLEER. V shed 0 bases and J 1 base; nucleotides not matched to a gene: 3. This CDR3 has 15 amino acids. The CDR3 is CASSQETGTSYEQYF. DNA for the CDR3: TGCGCCAGCAGCCAAGAGACAGGGACATCCTACGAGCAGTACTTC.